This T cell receptor (beta chain) was found in a study of T cells in Graves' hyperthyroidism and ophthalmopathy. The study, taken as a whole, reports: Blood samples included most of the expanded thyroid clonotypes exceeding 0.001.

With regard to this clonotype: Its antigen is unknown. A much larger clone is a single base away; this may be a read error.

Orbital computed tomography and thyroid ultrasound, together with serum TRAb and thyroxine and clinical symptoms, were used for diagnoses. TCR beta CDR3 sequences were amplified from RNA transcripts. Carried out on the TCR CDR3, a first-round RT-PCR used the HTBI primer set. TCRdb re-called the multiplex PCR reads with MiXCR, one entry per CDR3 protein. The sample has around 300,000 distinct CDR3 sequences, roughly 15% seen once. The CDR3 is 12 residues long. Germline V gives CDR1 MDHEN, CDR2 SYDVKM. The clonotype originates from a woman aged 25 to 39 with Graves' hyperthyroidism that later progressed to Graves' ophthalmopathy. Sample: blood. V usage is TRBV28 and J usage is TRBJ2-2; D perhaps matches TRBD2 (5 bases). CDR3: CASSSGFRELLF. In DNA form, the CDR3 reads TGTGCCAGCAGTTCGGGGTTTAGGGAGCTGCTTTTT.